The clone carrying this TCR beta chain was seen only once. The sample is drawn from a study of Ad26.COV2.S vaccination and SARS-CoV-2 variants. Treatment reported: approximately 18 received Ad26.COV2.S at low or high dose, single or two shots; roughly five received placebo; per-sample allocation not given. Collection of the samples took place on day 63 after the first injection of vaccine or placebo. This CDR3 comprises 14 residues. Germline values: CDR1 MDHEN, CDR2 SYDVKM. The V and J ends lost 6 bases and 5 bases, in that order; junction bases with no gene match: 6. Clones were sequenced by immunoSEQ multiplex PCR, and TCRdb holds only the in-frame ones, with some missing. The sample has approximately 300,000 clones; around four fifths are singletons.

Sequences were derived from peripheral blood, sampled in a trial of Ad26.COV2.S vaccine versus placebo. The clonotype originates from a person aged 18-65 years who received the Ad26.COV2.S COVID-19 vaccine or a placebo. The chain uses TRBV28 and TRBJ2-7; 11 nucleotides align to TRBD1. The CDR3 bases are TGTGCCAGCAGGATCGGACAGGGGGCCAACGAGCAGTACTTC. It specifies CASRIGQGANEQYF. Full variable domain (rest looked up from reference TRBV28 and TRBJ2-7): DVKVTQSSRYLVKRTGEKVFLECVQDMDHENMFWYRQDPGLGLRLIYFSYDVKMKEKGDIPEGYSVSREKKERFSLILESASTNQTSMYLCASRIGQGANEQYFGPGTRLTVT.